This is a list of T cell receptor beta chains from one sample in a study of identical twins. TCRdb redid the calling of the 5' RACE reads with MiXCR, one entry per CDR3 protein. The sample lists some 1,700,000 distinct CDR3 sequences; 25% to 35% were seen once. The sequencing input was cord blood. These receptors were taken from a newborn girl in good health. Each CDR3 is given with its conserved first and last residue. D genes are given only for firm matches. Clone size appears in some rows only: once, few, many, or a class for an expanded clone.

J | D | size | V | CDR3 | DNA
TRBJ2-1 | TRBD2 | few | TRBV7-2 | CASSKTRTSGAPEQFF | TGTGCCAGCAGCAAGACTAGGACTAGCGGGGCCCCTGAGCAGTTCTTC
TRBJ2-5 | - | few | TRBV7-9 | CASSFSNKGETQYF | TGTGCCAGCAGCTTCTCAAACAAAGGGGAGACCCAGTACTTC
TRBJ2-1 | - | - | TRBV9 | CASSPRGLNYNERFF | TGTGCCAGCAGCCCTCGGGGACTTAACTACAATGAGCGGTTCTTC
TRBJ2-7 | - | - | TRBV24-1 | CATSECGGDEQYF | TGTGCCACCAGTGAATGCGGGGGCGATGAGCAGTACTTC
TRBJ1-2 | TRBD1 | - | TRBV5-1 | CASSSPEQGAFVGYTF | TGCGCCAGCAGCTCTCCGGAACAGGGGGCTTTTGTTGGCTACACCTTC
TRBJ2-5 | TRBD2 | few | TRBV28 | CASVAGGLKTQYF | TGTGCCAGCGTAGCGGGAGGGTTGAAGACCCAGTACTTC
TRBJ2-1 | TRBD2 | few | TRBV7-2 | CASSLAPLAGPNNEQFF | TGTGCCAGCAGCTTAGCGCCCCTAGCGGGACCCAACAATGAGCAGTTCTTC
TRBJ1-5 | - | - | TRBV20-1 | CSARWPNQPQHF | TGCAGTGCTAGATGGCCCAATCAGCCCCAGCATTTT
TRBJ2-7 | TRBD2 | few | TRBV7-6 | CASSPGLAGNLNEQYF | TGTGCCAGCAGCCCGGGACTAGCGGGAAATCTCAACGAGCAGTACTTC
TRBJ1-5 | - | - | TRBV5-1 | CASSPDSFNQPQHF | TGCGCCAGCAGCCCGGACAGTTTCAATCAGCCCCAGCATTTT
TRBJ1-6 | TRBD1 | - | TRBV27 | CASSWTPRGMSPLHF | TGTGCCAGCAGTTGGACACCCAGGGGGATGTCACCCCTCCACTTT
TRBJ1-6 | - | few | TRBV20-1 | CSARDLTAGSGSYNSPLHF | TGCAGTGCTAGAGACCTGACAGCTGGCTCGGGCTCCTATAATTCACCCCTCCACTTT
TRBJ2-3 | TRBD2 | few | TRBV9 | CASSVDPPGLAGPDTQYF | TGTGCCAGCAGCGTAGACCCCCCGGGACTAGCGGGCCCAGATACGCAGTATTTT
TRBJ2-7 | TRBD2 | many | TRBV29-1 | CSVGPAGGSYEQYF | TGCAGCGTTGGACCAGCGGGAGGATCCTACGAGCAGTACTTC
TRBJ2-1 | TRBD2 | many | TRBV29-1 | CSVEDLGSGSHYNEQFF | TGCAGCGTTGAAGATCTTGGTAGCGGGAGCCACTACAATGAGCAGTTCTTC
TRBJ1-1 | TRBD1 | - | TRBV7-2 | CASSLAGTAPANTEAFF | TGTGCCAGCAGCTTAGCGGGGACAGCCCCGGCGAACACTGAAGCTTTCTTT
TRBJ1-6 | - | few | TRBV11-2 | CASSLDFWSSYNSPLHF | TGTGCCAGCAGCTTAGATTTCTGGAGCTCCTATAATTCACCCCTCCACTTT
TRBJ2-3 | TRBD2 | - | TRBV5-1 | CASSAGSGVRTDTQYF | TGCGCCAGCAGCGCCGGTAGCGGGGTCCGAACAGATACGCAGTATTTT
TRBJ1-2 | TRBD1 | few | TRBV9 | CASSVEDRANGYTF | TGTGCCAGCAGCGTAGAGGACAGGGCAAATGGCTACACCTTC
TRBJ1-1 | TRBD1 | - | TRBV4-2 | CASSQGDRGRKGRNTEAFF | TGTGCCAGCAGCCAAGGGGACAGGGGGCGCAAGGGCCGGAACACTGAAGCTTTCTTT
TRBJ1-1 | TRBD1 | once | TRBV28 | CASSSPGTALNTEAFF | TGTGCCAGCAGTTCCCCCGGGACAGCGTTGAACACTGAAGCTTTCTTT
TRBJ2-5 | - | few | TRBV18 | CASSPLQRRVEETQYF | TGTGCCAGCTCACCACTACAACGAAGGGTGGAGGAGACCCAGTACTTC
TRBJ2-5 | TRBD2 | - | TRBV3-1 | CASSQGPGLAKETQYF | TGTGCCAGCAGCCAAGGGCCGGGACTAGCCAAAGAGACCCAGTACTTC
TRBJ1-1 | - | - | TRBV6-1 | CAAQRGNTEAFF | TGTGCCGCTCAGAGGGGGAACACTGAAGCTTTCTTT
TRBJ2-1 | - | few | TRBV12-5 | CASAGLGGYNEQFF | TGTGCTAGTGCAGGACTAGGGGGTTACAATGAGCAGTTCTTC
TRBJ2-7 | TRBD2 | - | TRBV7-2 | CASSLSAGLAGGDAYEQYF | TGTGCCAGCAGCTTATCCGCGGGACTAGCGGGAGGAGACGCCTACGAGCAGTACTTC
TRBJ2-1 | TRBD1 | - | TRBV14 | CASSRQPGTGQFF | TGTGCCAGCAGCCGCCAACCCGGGACAGGGCAGTTCTTC
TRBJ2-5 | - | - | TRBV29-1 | CSVGSIPQETQYF | TGCAGCGTGGGATCAATCCCCCAAGAGACCCAGTACTTC
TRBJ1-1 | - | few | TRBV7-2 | CASSLAPGTTEAFF | TGTGCCAGCAGCTTAGCGCCAGGGACCACTGAAGCTTTCTTT
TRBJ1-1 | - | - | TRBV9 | CASSVLAGHEAFF | TGTGCCAGCAGCGTTCTGGCGGGCCATGAAGCTTTCTTT
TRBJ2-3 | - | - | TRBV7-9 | CASSSWATDTQYF | TGTGCCAGCAGCTCCTGGGCCACAGATACGCAGTATTTT
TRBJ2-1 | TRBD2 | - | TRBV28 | CASRAPLAGGPNNEQFF | TGTGCCAGCCGCGCTCCTTTAGCGGGTGGCCCCAACAATGAGCAGTTCTTC
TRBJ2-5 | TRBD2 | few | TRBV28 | CASKKGGRETQYF | TGTGCCAGCAAAAAGGGAGGGAGAGAGACCCAGTACTTC
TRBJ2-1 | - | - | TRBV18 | CASSPPRAGDNEQFF | TGTGCCAGCTCACCACCGCGAGCAGGGGACAATGAGCAGTTCTTC
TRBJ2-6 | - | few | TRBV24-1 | CATSDGTRTSGANVLTF | TGTGCCACCAGTGATGGGACGCGGACCTCTGGGGCCAACGTCCTGACTTTC
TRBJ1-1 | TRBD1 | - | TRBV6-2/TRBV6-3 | CASSYGQGNLPEAFF | TGTGCCAGCAGTTACGGACAGGGTAATCTCCCTGAAGCTTTCTTT
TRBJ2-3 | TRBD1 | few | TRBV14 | CASSHVGTEHTQYF | TGTGCCAGCAGCCACGTAGGGACAGAGCATACGCAGTATTTT
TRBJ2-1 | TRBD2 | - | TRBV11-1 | CASSSTSGRSPTSSYNEQFF | TGTGCCAGCAGTTCGACTAGCGGGCGGTCGCCGACTAGCTCCTACAATGAGCAGTTCTTC
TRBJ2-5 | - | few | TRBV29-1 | CSVEQGEETQYF | TGCAGCGTTGAACAGGGTGAAGAGACCCAGTACTTC
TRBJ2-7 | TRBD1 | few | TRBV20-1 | CSARGLDRGYEQYF | TGCAGTGCTAGAGGCCTCGACAGGGGATACGAGCAGTACTTC
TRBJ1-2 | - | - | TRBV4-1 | CASSQVRLRQGAGGYTF | TGCGCCAGCAGCCAAGTCCGCCTCCGACAAGGGGCAGGCGGCTACACCTTC
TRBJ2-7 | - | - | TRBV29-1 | CSVATTYWGSYERYF | TGCAGCGTTGCGACCACATATTGGGGCTCCTACGAGCGGTACTTC
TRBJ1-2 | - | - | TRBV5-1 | CASSIGHINYGYTF | TGCGCCAGCAGCATAGGACACATTAACTATGGCTACACCTTC
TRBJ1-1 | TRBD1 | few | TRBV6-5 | CASSRRQGALNTEAFF | TGTGCCAGCAGTCGCCGACAGGGGGCTTTGAACACTGAAGCTTTCTTT
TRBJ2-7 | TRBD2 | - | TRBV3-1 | CASSQEKLAGNEQYF | TGTGCCAGCAGCCAAGAGAAACTAGCGGGGAACGAGCAGTACTTC
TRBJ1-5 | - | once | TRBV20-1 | CSARLGQRQPQHF | TGCAGTGCTAGACTAGGGCAGCGTCAGCCCCAGCATTTT
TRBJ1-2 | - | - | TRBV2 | CASCSTFVGRLYGYTF | TGTGCCAGCTGTTCCACCTTTGTAGGCAGACTCTATGGCTACACCTTC
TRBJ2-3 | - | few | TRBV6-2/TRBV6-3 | CASSYYTRPSVYF | TGTGCCAGCAGTTACTATACCCGGCCTTCGGTGTATTTT
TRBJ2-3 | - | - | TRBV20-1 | CSAKGPSYTDTRYF | TGCAGTGCTAAAGGTCCATCTTACACAGATACGCGGTATTTT
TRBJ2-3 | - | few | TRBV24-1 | CATMSREDTQYF | TGTGCCACCATGAGCCGGGAAGATACACAGTATTTT
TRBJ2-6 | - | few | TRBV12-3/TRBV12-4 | CASSLFAWSGANVLTF | TGTGCCAGCAGTTTATTCGCGTGGTCTGGGGCCAACGTCCTGACTTTC
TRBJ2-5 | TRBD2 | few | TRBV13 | CASTRTSGRPCNEQYF | TGTGCCAGCACCCGGACTAGCGGGAGGCCGTGCAATGAGCAGTACTTC